One and the same sample provided the 8 T cell receptor beta chains below, sequenced in a study of T cell responses to AZD1222 COVID-19 vaccine. Here immunoSEQ multiplex PCR was the method, and the copy in TCRdb shows in-frame clones only, minus some. This sample has roughly 100,000 clones, with about 91% found just once. The input for sequencing was peripheral blood, taken 28 days after the second AZD1222 dose. All receptors come from an adult who received the AZD1222 COVID-19 vaccine.

The chain couples TRBV28 to TRBJ2-6, with D possibly matching TRBD2 (5 bases). This CDR3 contains 15 residues. Per germline, CDR1 MDHEN and CDR2 SYDVKM. The V gene lost 5 bases and the J gene lost 1 base, with 9 bases spanning the gap. CDR3 in amino acids: CASSTRGSGANVLTF. The CDR3 nucleotides are TGTGCCAGCAGTACCCGGGGATCTGGGGCCAACGTCCTGACTTTC.

V is TRBV4-2 and J is TRBJ1-2; 7 nucleotides match TRBD1. Trimming removed 0 bases from V and 4 bases from J; junction bases left unmatched: 17. This CDR3 spans 19 amino acids. Germline V gene lookup returns CDR1 LGHNA and CDR2 YNFKEQ. CDR3 residues: CASSQDQGKGGYVVYGYTF. DNA of the CDR3: TGTGCCAGCAGCCAAGATCAGGGTAAAGGGGGCTACGTAGTCTATGGCTACACCTTC.

The gene calls are TRBV4-2 and TRBJ2-5, with no clear D. CDR1 is LGHNA and CDR2 is YNFKEQ in the germline V gene. V lost 0 bases, J lost 1 base, and 9 bases lay in between. CDR3 size: 15 residues. DNA for the CDR3: TGTGCCAGCAGCCAAGACACAGCATCCCAAGAGACCCAGTACTTC. Protein sequence: CASSQDTASQETQYF.

The V gene is TRBV20-1, the J gene TRBJ2-5; D possibly corresponds to TRBD2 (6 bases). Deletions cut 6 bases from V and 8 bases from J, with 13 bases between. CDR1 is DFQATT, CDR2 SNEGSKA, per germline (reference sequence). The CDR3 extends over 11 amino acids. This CDR3 reads CSARTNPTQYF. Written as DNA, the CDR3 is TGCAGTGCCCGGACTAATCCTACCCAGTACTTC.

The chain uses TRBV6-1 and TRBJ2-7, with TRBD1 matching 9 bases. CDR3 length equals 15 residues. CDR1 MNHNS and CDR2 SASEGT come from the germline V gene. The V gene end was trimmed by 1 base and the J gene end by 6 bases; junction bases not matched to a gene: 7. The CDR3 DNA reads as TGTGCCAGCAGTGAAGGGGACAGGGCCTCGGTCGAGCAGTACTTC. This codes for CASSEGDRASVEQYF.

This clone was observed once. The V and J genes are TRBV21-1 and TRBJ2-2; the D call in the table, TRBD1, was not verified against the DNA. TRBV21-1 is a known pseudogene. The CDR3 has 12 amino acids. The CDR3, as DNA: TGTGCCAGCAGCGTGGGCCCCGGGGAGCTGTTTTTT. Its protein is CASSVGPGELFF.

The chain joins TRBV19 to TRBJ2-6; a weak D match, TRBD2 (6 bases). Germline-derived CDR1 and CDR2 are LNHDA and SQIVND (reference sequence). The CDR3 is made up of 16 amino acids. Trimming cost V 3 bases and J 4 bases, with 13 bases left between them. The CDR3 DNA sequence: TGTGCCAGTAGTATCCTCGGAGGGTCCGGGGCCAACGTCCTGACTTTC. This translates into CASSILGGSGANVLTF.

The chain is built from TRBV19 and TRBJ2-5; 10 nucleotides align to TRBD1. V lost 8 bases and J lost 0; bases outside the gene matches: 9. This CDR3 region has 16 residues. The germline CDR1 and CDR2 sequences are LNHDA and SQIVND (reference sequence). The CDR3 region has the DNA TGTGCCAGTCGCCTTACCGGGACAGGGGACCAAGAGACCCAGTACTTC. It is translated as CASRLTGTGDQETQYF.